These 32 T cell receptor beta chains were all obtained from the same sample, sequenced in a study of blood T cell repertoires in COVID-19. Libraries were prepared by immunoSEQ multiplex PCR; TCRdb keeps only in-frame clonotypes and omits some of them. Seen here are some 26,000 clones, approximately 86% observed once, and the top ten hold about 1.8%. Specimen: peripheral blood. The receptors come from a man aged 80 or over with active or convalescent COVID-19.

The J gene is TRBJ2-3, the V gene TRBV18, with 7 bases aligning to TRBD2. The V segment lost 2 bases and the J segment 4 bases; nucleotides outside the gene matches: 6. This CDR3 region has 15 residues. CDR1 is KGHSH, CDR2 LQKENI, per germline. CDR3 region: CASSPVGGSADTQYF. DNA of the CDR3: TGTGCCAGCTCACCAGTCGGGGGGTCAGCAGATACGCAGTATTTT. Full variable domain (remainder filled in from reference TRBV18 and TRBJ2-3): NAGVMQNPRHLVRRRGQEARLRCSPMKGHSHVYWYRQLPEEGLKFMVYLQKENIIDESGMPKERFSAEFPKEGPSILRIQQVVRGDSAAYFCASSPVGGSADTQYFGPGTRLTVL.

This chain uses TRBV19 with TRBJ2-3, with D perhaps matching TRBD2 (8 bases). CDR1 LNHDA and CDR2 SQIVND come from the germline V gene (reference sequence). With 3 bases removed from V and 4 bases from J, the gap between germline ends came to 32 bases. The CDR3 loop spans 21 amino acids. DNA for the CDR3: TGTGCCAGTAGTATTATAGGGAACAGGGGAGGAACGGGAGGGCCGGCAGATACGCAGTATTTT. Protein: CASSIIGNRGGTGGPADTQYF.

V is TRBV5-4 and J is TRBJ2-6, with a tentative D call TRBD1 (5 bases). Germline V gene lookup returns CDR1 SGHNT and CDR2 YYREEE (reference sequence). The CDR3 runs to 15 residues. Trimming took off 6 bases at V and 3 bases at J, with 13 bases between the two ends. Here the CDR3 reads CASTRQGGGANVLTF. The CDR3 DNA reads TGTGCCAGCACCCGCCAGGGCGGTGGGGCCAACGTCCTGACTTTC.

The V gene is TRBV14, the J gene TRBJ1-2; no reliable D call. This CDR3 contains 14 residues. Looked up from germline, CDR1 is SGHDN and CDR2 is FVKESK. V lost 2 bases and J lost 4, with 11 bases in between. CDR3: CASSQRGIGYGYTF. In DNA form, the CDR3 reads TGTGCCAGCAGCCAAAGAGGGATTGGCTATGGCTACACCTTC. Based on the CDR3 plus reference TRBV14 and TRBJ1-2, the full variable domain is EAGVTQFPSHSVIEKGQTVTLRCDPISGHDNLYWYRRVMGKEIKFLLHFVKESKQDESGMPNNRFLAERTGGTYSTLKVQPAELEDSGVYFCASSQRGIGYGYTFGSGTRLTVV.

The V call is TRBV19, the J call TRBJ2-7; TRBD1 aligns across 10 bases. Germline CDR1 LNHDA, CDR2 SQIVND (reference sequence). The V and J ends lost 2 bases and 2 bases, in that order; junction bases with no gene match: 6. This CDR3 region has 16 residues. The DNA for the CDR3 is TGTGCCAGTAGTATATTCATGACAGGGGGCACCTACGAGCAGTACTTC. Translation: CASSIFMTGGTYEQYF.

The chain couples TRBV19 to TRBJ1-1; TRBD1 might be the D (5 bases). CDR1 LNHDA and CDR2 SQIVND come from the germline V gene (reference sequence). This CDR3 comprises 13 residues. Trimming removed 8 bases at V and 8 bases at J, with 18 bases between. This CDR3 reads CASEEGRDSEAFF. The CDR3 nucleotides read TGTGCCAGTGAGGAGGGGCGAGACTCCGAAGCTTTCTTT.

This clone has a single count. The chain recombines TRBV5-5 with TRBJ2-3; 11 bases fit TRBD2. V lost 0 bases and J lost 8; bases outside the gene matches: 8. Germline-derived CDR1 and CDR2 are SGHKS and YYEKEE (reference sequence). This CDR3 region has 16 residues. The CDR3 DNA reads as TGTGCCAGCAGCTTGGGTGGGACTAGCGGAATGGGTACGCAGTATTTT. It specifies CASSLGGTSGMGTQYF. Looking up the rest from reference TRBV5-5 and TRBJ2-3 gives the full variable domain: DAGVTQSPTHLIKTRGQQVTLRCSPISGHKSVSWYQQVLGQGPQFIFQYYEKEERGRGNFPDRFSARQFPNYSSELNVNALLLGDSALYLCASSLGGTSGMGTQYFGPGTRLTVL.

This chain uses TRBV6-5 with TRBJ1-1, with 8 positions matching TRBD1. J lost 2 bases, V lost 7 bases, and 3 bases had no gene match. This CDR3 comprises 13 residues. Germline CDR1 MNHEY, CDR2 SVGAGI. DNA of the CDR3: TGTGCCAGCACTGGACAGGGCAACACTGAAGCTTTCTTT. It is translated as CASTGQGNTEAFF.

The gene calls are TRBV9 and TRBJ1-1; no reliable D call. Germline values: CDR1 SGDLS, CDR2 YYNGEE. V lost 1 base and J lost 1, with 20 bases in between. The CDR3 is 18 amino acids. This CDR3 is CASSVLRAEAGRNTEAFF. In nucleotides, the CDR3 is TGTGCCAGCAGCGTACTGCGGGCCGAGGCCGGTAGGAACACTGAAGCTTTCTTT.

V usage is TRBV4-1 and J usage is TRBJ2-7; 7 bases line up with TRBD1. CDR1 and CDR2 (germline): MGHRA, YSYEKL. CDR3 length: 14 residues. With V trimmed by 2 bases and J by 2 bases, 3 bases remained unmatched. CDR3 residues: CASSQPGQTYEQYF. CDR3 sequence (DNA): TGCGCCAGCAGCCAACCGGGACAGACCTACGAGCAGTACTTC.

The V gene is TRBV28, the J gene TRBJ1-5; 9 bases line up with TRBD1. Looked up from germline, CDR1 is MDHEN and CDR2 is SYDVKM. Unmatched junction bases numbered 5, after V lost 2 bases and J lost 3 bases. CDR3 length: 16 amino acids. This CDR3 reads CASSLEGTGYNQPQHF. CDR3 in DNA: TGTGCCAGCAGTTTAGAGGGGACAGGGTACAATCAGCCCCAGCATTTT.

This clone was detected a few times. The chain couples TRBV19 to TRBJ2-7, with TRBD1 identical over 7 bases. Trimming took 5 bases from V and 2 from J; bases not matched to a gene: 6. The CDR3 has 14 amino acids. Germline V gene sequence: CDR1 LNHDA, CDR2 SQIVND (reference sequence). The CDR3 protein is CASSPGQRTYEQYF. In nucleotides, the CDR3 is TGTGCCAGTAGTCCGGGACAGAGAACCTACGAGCAGTACTTC.

The rearrangement uses TRBV19 and TRBJ2-5; the D gene is possibly TRBD1 (5 bases). Trimming left V 1 base short and J 4 bases short, with 10 bases between. There are 14 residues in the CDR3. Germline-derived CDR1 and CDR2 are LNHDA and SQIVND (reference sequence). The CDR3 DNA follows: TGTGCCAGTAGTATAGGGGTGCAGGGAGAGACCCAGTACTTC. The encoded protein is CASSIGVQGETQYF.

The DNA of the CDR3 is TGTGCCAGCAGTTTAGCGGGCTATAGCACAGATACGCAGTATTTT. Translation: CASSLAGYSTDTQYF. The chain links TRBV28 to TRBJ2-3, with a weak D call TRBD2 (5 bases). This CDR3 has 15 amino acids. Trimming cost V 2 bases and J 0 bases, with 9 bases left between them. Germline V gives CDR1 MDHEN, CDR2 SYDVKM.

The chain is built from TRBV19 and TRBJ2-4; 7 nucleotides agree with TRBD1. With V trimmed by 9 bases and J by 4 bases, 3 bases remained unmatched. Per the germline V gene, CDR1 is LNHDA and CDR2 is SQIVND (reference sequence). This CDR3 comprises 12 residues. CDR3 loop: CASRDRKNIQYF. In DNA, the CDR3 is TGTGCCAGCCGGGACAGAAAAAACATTCAGTACTTC.

There are a few counts of this clone. CDR3 amino acids: CASSVGATGEAFF. In DNA, the CDR3 is TGTGCCAGCAGCGTAGGGGCGACAGGTGAAGCTTTCTTT. V and J are TRBV9 and TRBJ1-1, with a weak D call TRBD1 (6 bases). The V and J ends lost 0 bases and 7 bases respectively, with 10 bases between them. The germline V gene has CDR1 SGDLS and CDR2 YYNGEE. The CDR3 runs to 13 residues. The full variable domain, rest sourced from reference TRBV9 and TRBJ1-1, is DSGVTQTPKHLITATGQRVTLRCSPRSGDLSVYWYQQSLDQGLQFLIQYYNGEERAKGNILERFSAQQFPDLHSELNLSSLELGDSALYFCASSVGATGEAFFGQGTRLTVV.

This chain joins TRBV5-1 and TRBJ2-5; D is perhaps TRBD2 (7 bases). The CDR3 contains 13 residues. Germline CDR1 is SGHRS and CDR2 is YFSETQ. V was trimmed by 5 bases and J by 4 bases, leaving 12 bases between them. The CDR3 protein is CASRGGQGETQYF. CDR3 nucleotide sequence: TGCGCCAGCAGGGGGGGGCAGGGAGAGACCCAGTACTTC.

The chain joins TRBV19 to TRBJ2-4; perhaps TRBD2 as D (5 bases). Germline-derived CDR1 and CDR2 are LNHDA and SQIVND (reference sequence). The CDR3 sequence is 13 residues long. V was pared by 5 bases and J by 7 bases, with 12 bases between. CDR3: CASSGHRGNIQYF. In nucleotides, the CDR3 is TGTGCCAGTAGTGGGCATCGAGGGAACATTCAGTACTTC.

The chain joins TRBV19 to TRBJ2-5; possible D gene TRBD1, 5 bases. The V and J ends lost 1 base and 5 bases respectively, with 11 bases between them. From germline, CDR1 is LNHDA and CDR2 SQIVND (reference sequence). CDR3 length: 14 residues. The CDR3 DNA follows: TGTGCCAGTAGTATAGGCCAGGGATTGGAGACCCAGTACTTC. Residues: CASSIGQGLETQYF.

The table lists this clone with a count of one. This rearrangement joins TRBV21-1 to TRBJ1-2; the table's D call of TRBD1 was not tested on the DNA. TRBV21-1 is recorded as a pseudogene. The CDR3 has 19 amino acids. The CDR3 sequence: CASSPYRGDSPLNNYGYTF. The CDR3, as DNA: TGTGCCAGCAGCCCCTACCGCGGGGACAGTCCTCTGAATAACTATGGCTACACCTTC.

V and J are TRBV19 and TRBJ2-3; 8 nucleotides match TRBD2. The V gene's germline CDR1 is LNHDA and CDR2 SQIVND (reference sequence). CDR3 length: 15 residues. J was trimmed by 3 bases and V by 6 bases; bases with no gene match: 8. The CDR3 nucleotides are TGTGCCAGTAGGGGAGAGCGGGAGTTAACAGATACGCAGTATTTT. Its translation: CASRGERELTDTQYF. Drawing the rest from reference TRBV19 and TRBJ2-3, the complete variable domain is DGGITQSPKYLFRKEGQNVTLSCEQNLNHDAMYWYRQDPGQGLRLIYYSQIVNDFQKGDIAEGYSVSREKKESFPLTVTSAQKNPTAFYLCASRGERELTDTQYFGPGTRLTVL.

The genes are TRBV24-1 and TRBJ1-2; TRBD1 might be the D (5 bases). The V and J ends lost 3 bases and 2 bases respectively, with 9 bases between them. The CDR3 is made up of 14 amino acids. Looked up from germline, CDR1 is KGHDR and CDR2 is SFDVKD. The CDR3 reads CATSDTGSNYGYTF. CDR3 sequence (DNA): TGTGCCACCAGTGATACAGGATCAAACTATGGCTACACCTTC.

The chain uses TRBV7-9 and TRBJ1-6; D perhaps matches TRBD1 (5 bases). CDR1 and CDR2 (germline): SEHNR, FQNEAQ (reference sequence). This CDR3 contains 13 residues. V was shortened by 3 bases and J by 10 bases, with 10 bases between the two germline ends. The CDR3 loop reads CASSFPGNSPLHF. In nucleotides, the CDR3 is TGTGCCAGCAGCTTTCCAGGGAACTCACCCCTCCACTTT.

This chain links TRBV27 with TRBJ2-1; TRBD2 aligns across 8 bases. The V gene end was trimmed by 7 bases and the J gene end by 6 bases; junction bases not matched to a gene: 8. Germline values: CDR1 MNHEY, CDR2 SMNVEV (reference sequence). The CDR3 runs to 14 residues. The CDR3 sequence: CASKRGGPFNEQFF. The DNA of the CDR3 is TGTGCCAGCAAACGGGGGGGGCCATTCAATGAGCAGTTCTTC.

The chain uses TRBV6-6 and TRBJ2-1, with TRBD2 as a possible D gene (5 bases). With 7 bases removed from V and 4 bases from J, the gap between germline ends came to 20 bases. CDR1 MNHNY and CDR2 SVGAGI come from the germline V gene (reference sequence). The CDR3 is 16 residues long. CDR3 nucleotides: TGTGCCAGCACCAAACGGGGTTTAGGCCCGTACAATGAGCAGTTCTTC. Protein sequence: CASTKRGLGPYNEQFF.

V is TRBV4-1 and J is TRBJ2-1; 7 bases line up with TRBD2. Losses at the gene ends were 5 bases for V and 4 bases for J; bases not matched to a gene: 11. There are 16 residues in the CDR3. The germline gives CDR1 MGHRA, CDR2 YSYEKL. In DNA, the CDR3 is TGCGCCAGCAGCGCCAACCTAGCGGAGAGATACAATGAGCAGTTCTTC. This codes for CASSANLAERYNEQFF.

The chain combines TRBV6-5 with TRBJ1-2, with 11 positions matching TRBD1. The CDR3 covers 14 residues. Germline V gene sequence: CDR1 MNHEY, CDR2 SVGAGI. The ends lost 6 bases at V and 5 bases at J; junction bases unmatched: 5. CDR3 sequence: CASRWGQGGYGYTF. CDR3 in DNA: TGTGCCAGCAGATGGGGACAGGGGGGTTATGGCTACACCTTC.

The chain joins TRBV28 to TRBJ1-2; D is uncertain. The CDR3 spans 15 residues. Germline CDR1 is MDHEN and CDR2 is SYDVKM. V shed 1 base and J shed 1 base, with 10 bases lying between them. The DNA for the CDR3 is TGTGCCAGCAGTTTATTCCGAACTGGTAACTATGGCTACACCTTC. Translating it yields CASSLFRTGNYGYTF.

J is TRBJ1-6 and V is TRBV10-3, with 8 positions matching TRBD1. The CDR3 has 16 residues. Germline CDR1 reads ENHRY; CDR2 reads SYGVKD. The V and J ends lost 4 bases and 7 bases, in that order; junction bases with no gene match: 9. The CDR3 spells CAISGSGGAGNSPLHF. The CDR3 region has the DNA TGTGCCATCAGTGGGTCAGGGGGCGCGGGAAATTCACCCCTCCACTTT.

The chain couples TRBV14 to TRBJ2-3, with 8 bases identical to TRBD2. Trimming at V came to 1 base and at J to 6 bases, leaving 9 bases not matched to a gene. CDR3 length: 16 residues. CDR1 and CDR2 (germline): SGHDN, FVKESK. CDR3 sequence reads: CASSQGHGGRRDTQYF. The CDR3 coding sequence is TGTGCCAGCAGCCAAGGGCACGGCGGGAGGAGGGATACGCAGTATTTT.

Judged by abundance, this clone is medium-sized. The chain has TRBV2 and TRBJ2-1; D is ambiguous. Per germline, CDR1 SNHLY and CDR2 FYNNEI. The CDR3 contains 13 residues. V was pared by 3 bases and J by 4 bases, with 7 bases between. In nucleotides, the CDR3 is TGTGCCAGCAGTGACAGGTCTTACAATGAGCAGTTCTTC. Translated: CASSDRSYNEQFF.

V gene TRBV6-5 combines with J gene TRBJ2-7; D possibly corresponds to TRBD2 (5 bases). V lost 10 bases to trimming and J lost 2 bases, with 15 bases between them. The germline CDR1 and CDR2 sequences are MNHEY and SVGAGI. The length of the CDR3 is 13 residues. CDR3 DNA: TGTGCCAACTTGGACCCGGGGACCTACGAGCAGTACTTC. This encodes CANLDPGTYEQYF.